The rows below give T cell receptor beta chains drawn from one sample of a study of Ad26.COV2.S vaccination and SARS-CoV-2 variants. Produced via immunoSEQ multiplex PCR; TCRdb's table is partial and in-frame only. The sample shows some 480,000 clones, about 83% of them seen only once. Sequenced here: peripheral blood, sampled in a trial of Ad26.COV2.S vaccine versus placebo. The receptors stem from a person aged 18-60 years who received the Ad26.COV2.S COVID-19 vaccine or a placebo. CDR3s include the opening cysteine and the closing phenylalanine or tryptophan. A D gene is named only where the DNA matches it firmly. Expanded clones get a size class; other rows say once, few or many, or leave the size out.

d_call clone_size j_call v_call cdr3_aa cdr3_nt
- - TRBJ1-2 TRBV12-3/TRBV12-4 CASSLVGNYGYTF TGTGCCAGCAGTTTAGTGGGGAACTATGGCTACACCTTC
- - TRBJ2-7 TRBV11-1 CASSSITAKSSYEQYF TGTGCCAGCAGCTCTATTACCGCGAAGAGCTCCTACGAGCAGTACTTC
TRBD1 - TRBJ2-3 TRBV14 CASSQTGQAVDTQYF TGTGCCAGCAGCCAAACCGGACAGGCGGTAGATACGCAGTATTTT
- - TRBJ2-3 TRBV27 CASSLEVGDTQYF TGTGCCAGCAGTTTAGAGGTGGGGGATACGCAGTATTTT
TRBD2 - TRBJ2-3 TRBV19 CASSISERESDTQYF TGTGCCAGTAGTATTTCGGAGCGGGAGTCAGATACGCAGTATTTT
- - TRBJ1-1 TRBV11-3 CASSLGSNVNTEAFF TGTGCCAGCAGCTTAGGCAGCAATGTGAACACTGAAGCTTTCTTT
- - TRBJ1-4 TRBV11-2 CASSLDAGGGEKLFF TGTGCCAGCAGCTTAGATGCAGGCGGAGGTGAAAAACTGTTTTTT
TRBD1 - TRBJ1-1 TRBV5-1 CASSFGDRGWNTEAFF TGCGCCAGCAGCTTTGGGGACAGGGGGTGGAACACTGAAGCTTTCTTT
- - TRBJ2-2 TRBV5-4 CASSLAGLDVGELFF TGTGCCAGCAGCTTGGCTGGACTCGATGTGGGGGAGCTGTTTTTT
- - TRBJ2-3 TRBV7-9 CASSPTTALGDTQYF TGTGCCAGCAGCCCAACAACTGCCCTCGGCGATACGCAGTATTTT
- - TRBJ1-1 TRBV27 CASSLRVQGDTEAFF TGTGCCAGCAGTTTACGGGTTCAGGGAGACACTGAAGCTTTCTTT
- many TRBJ1-6 TRBV30 CAWTQGNNSPLHF TGTGCCTGGACCCAGGGGAATAATTCACCCCTCCACTTT
TRBD1 - TRBJ1-6 TRBV6-6 CASSRGTGAGIGSPLHF TGTGCCAGCAGTCGTGGGACAGGGGCCGGTATAGGTTCACCCCTCCACTTT
- - TRBJ1-2 TRBV9 CASSAGTAYGYTF TGTGCCAGCAGCGCCGGGACTGCCTATGGCTACACCTTC
- - TRBJ2-1 TRBV28 CASSLGNPGEQFF TGTGCCAGCAGTTTGGGCAATCCTGGTGAGCAGTTCTTC
- - TRBJ1-2 TRBV30 CAWSRTSNYGYTF TGTGCCTGGAGCAGGACCTCTAACTATGGCTACACCTTC
- - TRBJ1-2 TRBV7-2 CASSLAPQGTYGYTF TGTGCCAGCAGCTTAGCCCCCCAGGGTACCTATGGCTACACCTTC
- once TRBJ2-2 TRBV4-3 CASSRAGANTGELFF TGCGCCAGCAGCCGGGCAGGGGCTAACACCGGGGAGCTGTTTTTT
- once TRBJ1-1 TRBV5-4 CASSFQRGSATEAFF TGTGCCAGCAGCTTTCAACGCGGGTCGGCCACTGAAGCTTTCTTT
- few TRBJ1-2 TRBV7-9 CASSLDPVPHGYTF TGTGCCAGCAGCTTAGACCCGGTCCCCCATGGCTACACCTTC
- - TRBJ1-2 TRBV19 CALGRGEDGYTF TGTGCCCTAGGGAGGGGGGAGGATGGCTACACCTTC
- few TRBJ1-3 TRBV11-2 CASTFGGSGNTIYF TGTGCCAGCACCTTCGGGGGTTCTGGAAACACCATATATTTT
- - TRBJ2-3 TRBV12-5 CASGISNTDTQYF TGTGCTAGTGGTATATCGAACACAGATACGCAGTATTTT
- - TRBJ2-7 TRBV18 CASSPESSYEQYF TGTGCCAGCTCACCCGAATCCTCCTACGAGCAGTACTTC
- - TRBJ2-3 TRBV9 CASSAGDTQYF TGTGCCAGCAGCGCGGGGGATACGCAGTATTTT